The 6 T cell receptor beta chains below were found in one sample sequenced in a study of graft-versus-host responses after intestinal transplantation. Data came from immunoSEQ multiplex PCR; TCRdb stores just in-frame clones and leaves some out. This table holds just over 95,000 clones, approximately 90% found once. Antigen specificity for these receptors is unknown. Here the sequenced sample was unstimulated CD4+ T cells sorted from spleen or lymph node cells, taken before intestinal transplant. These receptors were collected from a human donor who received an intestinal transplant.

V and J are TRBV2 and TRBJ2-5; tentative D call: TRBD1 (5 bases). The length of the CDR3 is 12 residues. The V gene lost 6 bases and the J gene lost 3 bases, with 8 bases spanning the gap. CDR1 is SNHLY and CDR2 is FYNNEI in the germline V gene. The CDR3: CASRDTEETQYF. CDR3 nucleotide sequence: TGTGCCAGCAGGGACACCGAAGAGACCCAGTACTTC. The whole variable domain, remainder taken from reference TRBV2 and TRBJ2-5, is EPEVTQTPSHQVTQMGQEVILRCVPISNHLYFYWYRQILGQKVEFLVSFYNNEISEKSEIFDDQFSVERPDGSNFTLKIRSTKLEDSAMYFCASRDTEETQYFGPGTRLLVL.

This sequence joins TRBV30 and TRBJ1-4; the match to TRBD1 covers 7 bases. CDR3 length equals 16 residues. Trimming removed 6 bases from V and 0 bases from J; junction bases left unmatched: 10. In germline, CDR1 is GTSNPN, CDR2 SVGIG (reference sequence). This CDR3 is CACRTGPFATNEKLFF. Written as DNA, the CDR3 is TGTGCCTGCCGGACAGGTCCTTTTGCAACTAATGAAAAACTGTTTTTT.

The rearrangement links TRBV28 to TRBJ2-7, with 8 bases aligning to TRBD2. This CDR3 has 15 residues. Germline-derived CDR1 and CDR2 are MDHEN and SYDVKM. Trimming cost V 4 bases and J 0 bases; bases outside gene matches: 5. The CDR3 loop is CASSSVAGSSYEQYF. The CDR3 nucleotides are TGTGCCAGCAGTTCCGTAGCGGGAAGCTCCTACGAGCAGTACTTC.

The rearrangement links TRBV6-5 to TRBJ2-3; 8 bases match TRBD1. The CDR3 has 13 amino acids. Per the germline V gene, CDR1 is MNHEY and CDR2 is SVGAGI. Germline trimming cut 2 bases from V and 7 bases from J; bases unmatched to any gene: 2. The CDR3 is CASSYRDRYTQYF. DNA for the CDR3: TGTGCCAGCAGTTACCGGGACAGGTATACGCAGTATTTT.

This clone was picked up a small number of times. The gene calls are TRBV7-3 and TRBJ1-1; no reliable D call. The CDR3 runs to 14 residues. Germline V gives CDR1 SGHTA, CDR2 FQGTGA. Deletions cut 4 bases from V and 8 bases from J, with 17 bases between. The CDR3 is CASSSSSWASEAFF. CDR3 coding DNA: TGTGCCAGCAGCTCTAGCTCGTGGGCCTCGGAAGCTTTCTTT.

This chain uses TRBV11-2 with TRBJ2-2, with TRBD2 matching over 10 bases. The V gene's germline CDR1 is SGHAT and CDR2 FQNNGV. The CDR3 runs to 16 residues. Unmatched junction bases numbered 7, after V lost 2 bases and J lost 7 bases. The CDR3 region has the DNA TGTGCCAGCAGCTTAATTGGCCTAGCGGGAGTCGGGGAGCTGTTTTTT. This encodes CASSLIGLAGVGELFF. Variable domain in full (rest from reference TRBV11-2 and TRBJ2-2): EAGVAQSPRYKIIEKRQSVAFWCNPISGHATLYWYQQILGQGPKLLIQFQNNGVVDDSQLPKDRFSAERLKGVDSTLKIQPAKLEDSAVYLCASSLIGLAGVGELFFGEGSRLTVL.